This record concerns one T cell receptor (beta chain) sequence. Assay used: immunoSEQ multiplex PCR; TCRdb lists only in-frame clones, some missing. In the table there are some 760,000 clones, approximately 83% of which are singletons. This sample is part of a study of shared T cell receptors in the human thymus. V shed 0 bases and J shed 8 bases, with 16 bases lying between them. The CDR3 consists of 15 residues. CDR1 and CDR2 (germline): MGHRA, YSYEKL. These same records also appear under a second study, on human thymus T cells. That study adds: Donors were healthy Finnish babies undergoing corrective operations for congenital heart defects. Related work found strong thymic repertoire overlap between unrelated individuals.

The sequenced sample consisted of thymocytes. The chain joins TRBV4-1 to TRBJ1-1; the D is unclear. The receptor was derived from a girl younger than two with a congenital heart defect. The CDR3 protein is CASSQDSRLPREAFF. DNA for the CDR3: TGCGCCAGCAGCCAAGATAGTCGGTTGCCACGAGAAGCTTTCTTT.